These 31 T cell receptor beta chains were sequenced from one sample in a study of beta chain features in type 1 diabetes. Of the isolated RNA, all was reverse transcribed, and so the sequenced material was expressed TCRB transcripts. Using immunoSEQ multiplex PCR, the repertoire was profiled, and TCRdb retains in-frame clones only, with some absent. The repertoire holds 240,000 or so clones, with more than 11% as singletons. General study findings and limits: There was a moderate but significant shortening of TCRB CDR3s in all four CD4+ subsets of Type 1 diabetes patients.

These TCRs' antigens remain unknown. Sequenced: naive CD4+ T cells from blood. These receptors all stem from a man in his thirties or forties with type 1 diabetes.

There are a few counts of this clone. The chain couples TRBV5-1 to TRBJ1-2; unclear D gene. CDR1 SGHRS and CDR2 YFSETQ come from the germline V gene. The V and J ends lost 9 bases and 5 bases respectively, with 17 bases between them. The CDR3 extends over 13 amino acids. CDR3 nucleotide sequence: TGCGCCACTGCGGACCGTCCGGGGTATGGCTACACCTTC. Its protein product is CATADRPGYGYTF.

This rearrangement joins TRBV29-1 to TRBJ2-3; 7 bases align to TRBD2. The CDR3 consists of 15 residues. Losses at the gene ends were 4 bases for V and 1 base for J; bases not matched to a gene: 8. The germline V gene encodes CDR1 SQVTM and CDR2 ANQGSEA. CDR3 DNA: TGCAGCGTTGCCCAAAGCGGGATAGGCACAGATACGCAGTATTTT. It encodes CSVAQSGIGTDTQYF.

This clone was counted between two and nine times. This sequence joins TRBV5-1 and TRBJ2-5; weak D call: TRBD2 (7 bases). Per germline, CDR1 SGHRS and CDR2 YFSETQ. The germline V and J ends were trimmed by 3 bases and 7 bases, with 13 bases remaining between them. CDR3 size: 13 residues. The CDR3 nucleotides are TGCGCCAGCAGCTCGGGGGGCCAGGGGACCCAGTACTTC. Protein sequence: CASSSGGQGTQYF. Combining the CDR3 with reference TRBV5-1 and TRBJ2-5 gives the whole variable domain KAGVTQTPRYLIKTRGQQVTLSCSPISGHRSVSWYQQTPGQGLQFLFEYFSETQRNKGNFPGRFSGRQFSNSRSEMNVSTLELGDSALYLCASSSGGQGTQYFGPGTRLLVL.

This clone came up a few times. J is TRBJ2-5 and V is TRBV30; 8 bases map to TRBD1. Germline CDR1 GTSNPN, CDR2 SVGIG (reference sequence). There are 13 residues in the CDR3. The junction had 3 bases not matched to a gene; V was cut back by 6 bases and J by 0 bases. The CDR3 nucleotides read TGTGCCTGTAGGACAGGGTACCAAGAGACCCAGTACTTC. Protein: CACRTGYQETQYF.

Only a few counts were recorded for this clone. J is TRBJ1-1 and V is TRBV7-9; the match to TRBD1 covers 9 bases. The CDR3 runs to 15 residues. V shed 5 bases, J shed 3 bases, and the junction held 7 bases outside the gene matches. The germline gives CDR1 SEHNR, CDR2 FQNEAQ (reference sequence). CDR3 amino acids: CASSLTGTGYTEAFF. CDR3 in DNA: TGTGCCAGCAGCCTAACCGGGACAGGGTACACTGAAGCTTTCTTT.

This chain links TRBV5-1 with TRBJ2-7; D not resolved. V was clipped by 4 bases and J by 4 bases, with 18 bases between them. CDR1 and CDR2 from the germline V gene are SGHRS and YFSETQ. The CDR3 has 15 residues. The CDR3 is CASSPEAEPWYEQYF. The CDR3 region has the DNA TGCGCCAGCAGCCCTGAGGCGGAACCCTGGTACGAGCAGTACTTC.

V is TRBV9 and J is TRBJ2-1; 10 bases are shared with TRBD2. Germline CDR1 reads SGDLS; CDR2 reads YYNGEE. The CDR3 totals 15 residues. The trim removed 4 bases at V and 6 bases at J, leaving 7 bases unmatched. CDR3 sequence reads: CASSFTSGKGNEQFF. The CDR3 DNA is TGTGCCAGCAGCTTCACTAGCGGGAAAGGCAATGAGCAGTTCTTC.

Worth noting for this clone: Other DNA sequences in the sample encode the same CDR3. The V gene is TRBV5-1, the J gene TRBJ2-5; tentative D call: TRBD1 (7 bases). The V end was cut by 2 bases, the J end by 5 bases, with 10 bases between. The CDR3 sequence is 13 residues long. The germline V gene encodes CDR1 SGHRS and CDR2 YFSETQ. The chain's CDR3 is CASSFAGGETQYF. The CDR3, as DNA: TGCGCCAGCAGCTTCGCAGGGGGGGAGACCCAGTACTTC.

This sequence joins TRBV7-2 and TRBJ1-1; 9 nucleotides line up with TRBD1. CDR1 and CDR2 from the germline V gene are SGHTA and FQGNSA. Unmatched junction bases numbered 7, after V lost 5 bases and J lost 3 bases. CDR3 length: 15 residues. The CDR3 region is CASSPRQGEDTEAFF. CDR3 DNA sequence: TGTGCCAGCAGCCCCCGACAGGGGGAGGACACTGAAGCTTTCTTT.

This clone was observed a handful of times. Additional DNA sequences in this sample encode the identical CDR3. This chain joins TRBV5-1 and TRBJ1-2; possibly TRBD1 for D (5 bases). The CDR3 consists of 12 residues. With 5 bases removed from V and 4 bases from J, the gap between germline ends came to 9 bases. The germline CDR1 and CDR2 sequences are SGHRS and YFSETQ. In DNA form, the CDR3 reads TGCGCCAGCAGTCTCGACAGCTATGGCTACACCTTC. Translation: CASSLDSYGYTF.

This chain joins TRBV2 and TRBJ1-6, with D perhaps TRBD1 (6 bases). There are 15 residues in the CDR3. Trimming left V 4 bases short and J 9 bases short, with 16 bases between. CDR1 and CDR2 (germline): SNHLY, FYNNEI. CDR3 in amino acids: CASSGPGVDSSPLHF. DNA of the CDR3: TGTGCCAGCAGTGGCCCAGGGGTTGATAGTTCACCCCTCCACTTT.

This clone has just a few counts. The chain uses TRBV5-1 and TRBJ2-1; weak D call: TRBD1 (6 bases). The CDR3 has 15 amino acids. V lost 0 bases, J lost 3 bases, and 10 bases lay in between. CDR1 SGHRS and CDR2 YFSETQ come from the germline V gene. CDR3 region: CASSLEDSLYNEQFF. The DNA for the CDR3 is TGCGCCAGCAGCTTGGAGGACAGCCTCTACAATGAGCAGTTCTTC.

This clone was recorded a few times. The rearrangement links TRBV6-1 to TRBJ2-7, with D tentatively TRBD1 (5 bases). Germline CDR1 MNHNS, CDR2 SASEGT. This CDR3 spans 15 amino acids. V lost 1 base and J 0 bases, leaving 10 bases between the germline ends. The CDR3 protein is CASSEVSGNSYEQYF. Written as DNA, the CDR3 is TGTGCCAGCAGTGAAGTGTCAGGGAACTCCTACGAGCAGTACTTC.

CDR3 sequence: CASSLESRGSEQFF. The CDR3 nucleotides are TGCGCCAGCAGCTTGGAATCCCGGGGGTCCGAGCAGTTCTTC. The gene calls are TRBV5-1 and TRBJ2-1; D is possibly TRBD2 (6 bases). Germline V gene data show CDR1 as SGHRS and CDR2 as YFSETQ. The V and J ends lost 0 bases and 10 bases respectively, with 14 bases between them. The CDR3 totals 14 residues. Combining the CDR3 with reference TRBV5-1 and TRBJ2-1 gives the whole variable domain KAGVTQTPRYLIKTRGQQVTLSCSPISGHRSVSWYQQTPGQGLQFLFEYFSETQRNKGNFPGRFSGRQFSNSRSEMNVSTLELGDSALYLCASSLESRGSEQFFGPGTRLTVL.

The V call is TRBV27, the J call TRBJ1-1; 7 bases agree with TRBD1. The germline V gene has CDR1 MNHEY and CDR2 SMNVEV (reference sequence). V shed 0 bases and J 8 bases; nucleotides not matched to a gene: 12. The CDR3 runs 16 residues. CDR3: CASSLSRPGGGREAFF. The CDR3 bases are TGTGCCAGCAGTTTATCTCGGCCAGGGGGAGGCCGCGAAGCTTTCTTT.

The rearrangement joins TRBV7-2 to TRBJ2-2, with TRBD1 as a possible D gene (6 bases). With 3 bases removed from V and 4 bases from J, the gap between germline ends came to 15 bases. CDR1 and CDR2 from the germline V gene are SGHTA and FQGNSA. CDR3 length: 16 amino acids. The CDR3 sequence: CASSFRSAGVTGELFF. The CDR3 DNA follows: TGTGCCAGCAGCTTTCGTTCGGCAGGGGTCACCGGGGAGCTGTTTTTT.

This clone was detected a few times. The chain carries TRBV5-4 and TRBJ2-3; D is perhaps TRBD1 (6 bases). Between the trimmed V and J ends, which lost 4 bases and 6 bases, there was a span of 18 bases. The CDR3 has 15 amino acids. Germline CDR1 reads SGHNT; CDR2 reads YYREEE (reference sequence). CDR3 bases: TGTGCCAGCAGCCCGGGTGGTCAGGGGTTGGATACGCAGTATTTT. It is translated as CASSPGGQGLDTQYF. Combining the CDR3 with reference TRBV5-4 and TRBJ2-3 gives the whole variable domain ETGVTQSPTHLIKTRGQQVTLRCSSQSGHNTVSWYQQALGQGPQFIFQYYREEENGRGNFPPRFSGLQFPNYSSELNVNALELDDSALYLCASSPGGQGLDTQYFGPGTRLTVL.

This clone appeared a few times. This chain links TRBV14 with TRBJ2-1; TRBD2 aligns across 10 bases. With 1 base clipped from V and 8 bases from J, the junction kept 8 bases outside the gene matches. CDR1 is SGHDN, CDR2 FVKESK, per germline. The CDR3 has 16 amino acids. The CDR3 protein is CASSQVTSGPRDEQFF. DNA for the CDR3: TGTGCCAGCAGCCAAGTGACTAGCGGGCCGAGGGATGAGCAGTTCTTC.

The rearrangement uses TRBV11-3 and TRBJ2-1; 7 bases are shared with TRBD2. This CDR3 region has 14 residues. Germline trimming cut 1 base from V and 6 bases from J; bases unmatched to any gene: 3. CDR1 is SGHNT and CDR2 is YENEEA in the germline V gene. CDR3 region: CASSLAGGLNEQFF. CDR3 bases: TGTGCCAGCAGCTTAGCGGGGGGACTCAATGAGCAGTTCTTC. Full variable domain (missing parts from reference TRBV11-3 and TRBJ2-1): EAGVVQSPRYKIIEKKQPVAFWCNPISGHNTLYWYLQNLGQGPELLIRYENEEAVDDSQLPKDRFSAERLKGVDSTLKIQPAELGDSAVYLCASSLAGGLNEQFFGPGTRLTVL.

This chain uses TRBV6-5 with TRBJ1-5; TRBD1 might be the D (6 bases). Looked up from germline, CDR1 is MNHEY and CDR2 is SVGAGI. The CDR3 covers 14 residues. V lost 6 bases and J 4 bases, leaving 13 bases between the germline ends. The DNA for the CDR3 is TGTGCCAGCAGCAACGGACAGAAGAATCAGCCCCAGCATTTT. Its translation is CASSNGQKNQPQHF.

This clone appeared a few times. The J gene is TRBJ2-2, the V gene TRBV2; D gene unclear. V lost 6 bases and J 2 bases, leaving 10 bases between the germline ends. Per the germline V gene, CDR1 is SNHLY and CDR2 is FYNNEI. The CDR3 loop spans 14 amino acids. CDR3: CASRPTINTGELFF. The CDR3 coding sequence is TGTGCCAGCAGGCCGACAATTAACACCGGGGAGCTGTTTTTT.

In this sample, this clone turned up a few times. The V gene is TRBV5-4, the J gene TRBJ2-1, with 16 bases matching TRBD2. V shed 5 bases, J shed 4 bases, and the junction held 9 bases outside the gene matches. CDR3 length: 18 residues. The germline gives CDR1 SGHNT, CDR2 YYREEE (reference sequence). The DNA of the CDR3 is TGTGCCAGCAGAAGGGGACTAGCGGGGGGGGATGCGTACAATGAGCAGTTCTTC. Translation: CASRRGLAGGDAYNEQFF.

J is TRBJ1-3 and V is TRBV9; 7 nucleotides agree with TRBD1. Trimming took 3 bases from V and 1 from J; bases not matched to a gene: 10. CDR1 is SGDLS, CDR2 YYNGEE, per germline. The CDR3 consists of 17 residues. The CDR3 coding sequence is TGTGCCAGCAGCGCCCGACCGGGACAGATTTCTGGAAACACCATATATTTT. Translation gives CASSARPGQISGNTIYF.

This clone turned up a few times. This sequence joins TRBV30 and TRBJ2-7; a possible D gene is TRBD2 (5 bases). V gave up 4 bases and J gave up 5 bases, with 12 bases separating them. This CDR3 region has 12 residues. Per germline, CDR1 GTSNPN and CDR2 SVGIG (reference sequence). CDR3 sequence reads: CAWNEGTHEQYF. The CDR3 DNA is TGTGCCTGGAACGAGGGTACCCACGAGCAGTACTTC.

The V call is TRBV5-4, the J call TRBJ2-7, with 9 bases identical to TRBD2. V shed 1 base and J 0 bases; nucleotides not matched to a gene: 2. The germline V gene encodes CDR1 SGHNT and CDR2 YYREEE (reference sequence). There are 15 residues in the CDR3. The CDR3 spells CASSLTSGPSYEQYF. The CDR3 DNA reads TGTGCCAGCAGCTTGACTAGCGGGCCCTCCTACGAGCAGTACTTC. Together with reference TRBV5-4 and TRBJ2-7, the CDR3 gives the full variable domain: ETGVTQSPTHLIKTRGQQVTLRCSSQSGHNTVSWYQQALGQGPQFIFQYYREEENGRGNFPPRFSGLQFPNYSSELNVNALELDDSALYLCASSLTSGPSYEQYFGPGTRLTVT.

The gene calls are TRBV5-5 and TRBJ2-5, with 7 bases that match TRBD1. Per the germline V gene, CDR1 is SGHKS and CDR2 is YYEKEE (reference sequence). V lost 4 bases and J lost 2; bases outside the gene matches: 11. CDR3 length: 16 amino acids. CDR3 region: CASSTGQANLQETQYF. The CDR3 region has the DNA TGTGCCAGCAGCACCGGACAGGCAAACCTACAAGAGACCCAGTACTTC. Combining the CDR3 with reference TRBV5-5 and TRBJ2-5 gives the whole variable domain DAGVTQSPTHLIKTRGQQVTLRCSPISGHKSVSWYQQVLGQGPQFIFQYYEKEERGRGNFPDRFSARQFPNYSSELNVNALLLGDSALYLCASSTGQANLQETQYFGPGTRLLVL.

The chain is built from TRBV15 and TRBJ1-5; 8 nucleotides agree with TRBD1. J gave up 2 bases and V 0 bases, and 12 bases lay outside the gene matches. Germline values: CDR1 LNHNV, CDR2 YYDKDF (reference sequence). This CDR3 is 19 amino acids long. The CDR3 region has the DNA TGTGCCACCAGCAGAGATTCCAGGCAGGGGGCGTGGGGCAATCAGCCCCAGCATTTT. This gives the protein CATSRDSRQGAWGNQPQHF.

Only a few counts were recorded for this clone. V gene TRBV18 combines with J gene TRBJ2-3; D ambiguous. The ends were cut back, 4 bases at V and 0 bases at J, with 11 bases in the middle. This CDR3 region has 15 residues. Germline V gene sequence: CDR1 KGHSH, CDR2 LQKENI. The CDR3 DNA reads as TGTGCCAGCTCACGGCCACCCAGTAGCACAGATACGCAGTATTTT. Its protein product is CASSRPPSSTDTQYF. The whole variable domain, remainder taken from reference TRBV18 and TRBJ2-3, is NAGVMQNPRHLVRRRGQEARLRCSPMKGHSHVYWYRQLPEEGLKFMVYLQKENIIDESGMPKERFSAEFPKEGPSILRIQQVVRGDSAAYFCASSRPPSSTDTQYFGPGTRLTVL.

This clone was observed a few times. The chain couples TRBV29-1 to TRBJ1-3; the D is unclear. The germline V and J ends were trimmed by 4 bases and 0 bases, with 10 bases remaining between them. The germline CDR1 and CDR2 sequences are SQVTM and ANQGSEA. This CDR3 contains 14 residues. CDR3 coding DNA: TGCAGCGTTGTGGCAGGACTCTCTGGAAACACCATATATTTT. It encodes CSVVAGLSGNTIYF.

This clone was counted once. The chain recombines TRBV18 with TRBJ2-5; 8 nucleotides match TRBD2. Germline V gene data show CDR1 as KGHSH and CDR2 as LQKENI. CDR3 length equals 15 residues. The V segment lost 4 bases and the J segment 4 bases; nucleotides outside the gene matches: 8. CDR3 sequence (DNA): TGTGCCAGCTCACTTAGCGGGGCCCGGCGAGAGACCCAGTACTTC. This encodes CASSLSGARRETQYF.

This clone has only a few counts. This chain uses TRBV29-1 with TRBJ2-5; TRBD1 is a possible D gene (6 bases). V was clipped by 7 bases and J by 2 bases, with 23 bases between them. Germline CDR1 and CDR2: SQVTM and ANQGSEA. The CDR3 totals 16 residues. The CDR3 spells CSAPAEKGTWQETQYF. In nucleotides, the CDR3 is TGCAGCGCCCCCGCCGAGAAAGGGACATGGCAAGAGACCCAGTACTTC.